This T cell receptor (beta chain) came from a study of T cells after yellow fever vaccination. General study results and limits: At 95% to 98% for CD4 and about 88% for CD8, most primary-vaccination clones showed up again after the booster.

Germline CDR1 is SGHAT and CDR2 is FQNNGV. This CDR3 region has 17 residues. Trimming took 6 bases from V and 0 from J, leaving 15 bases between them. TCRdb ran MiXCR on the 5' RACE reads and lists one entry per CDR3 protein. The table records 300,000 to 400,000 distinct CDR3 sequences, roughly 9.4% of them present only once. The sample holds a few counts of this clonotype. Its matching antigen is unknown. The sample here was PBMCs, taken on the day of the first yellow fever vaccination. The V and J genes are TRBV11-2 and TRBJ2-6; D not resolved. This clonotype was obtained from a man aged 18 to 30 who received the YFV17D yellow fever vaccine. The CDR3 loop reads CASSHLGRDSGANVLTF. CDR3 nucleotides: TGTGCCAGCAGTCATCTCGGCCGAGACTCTGGGGCCAACGTCCTGACTTTC.